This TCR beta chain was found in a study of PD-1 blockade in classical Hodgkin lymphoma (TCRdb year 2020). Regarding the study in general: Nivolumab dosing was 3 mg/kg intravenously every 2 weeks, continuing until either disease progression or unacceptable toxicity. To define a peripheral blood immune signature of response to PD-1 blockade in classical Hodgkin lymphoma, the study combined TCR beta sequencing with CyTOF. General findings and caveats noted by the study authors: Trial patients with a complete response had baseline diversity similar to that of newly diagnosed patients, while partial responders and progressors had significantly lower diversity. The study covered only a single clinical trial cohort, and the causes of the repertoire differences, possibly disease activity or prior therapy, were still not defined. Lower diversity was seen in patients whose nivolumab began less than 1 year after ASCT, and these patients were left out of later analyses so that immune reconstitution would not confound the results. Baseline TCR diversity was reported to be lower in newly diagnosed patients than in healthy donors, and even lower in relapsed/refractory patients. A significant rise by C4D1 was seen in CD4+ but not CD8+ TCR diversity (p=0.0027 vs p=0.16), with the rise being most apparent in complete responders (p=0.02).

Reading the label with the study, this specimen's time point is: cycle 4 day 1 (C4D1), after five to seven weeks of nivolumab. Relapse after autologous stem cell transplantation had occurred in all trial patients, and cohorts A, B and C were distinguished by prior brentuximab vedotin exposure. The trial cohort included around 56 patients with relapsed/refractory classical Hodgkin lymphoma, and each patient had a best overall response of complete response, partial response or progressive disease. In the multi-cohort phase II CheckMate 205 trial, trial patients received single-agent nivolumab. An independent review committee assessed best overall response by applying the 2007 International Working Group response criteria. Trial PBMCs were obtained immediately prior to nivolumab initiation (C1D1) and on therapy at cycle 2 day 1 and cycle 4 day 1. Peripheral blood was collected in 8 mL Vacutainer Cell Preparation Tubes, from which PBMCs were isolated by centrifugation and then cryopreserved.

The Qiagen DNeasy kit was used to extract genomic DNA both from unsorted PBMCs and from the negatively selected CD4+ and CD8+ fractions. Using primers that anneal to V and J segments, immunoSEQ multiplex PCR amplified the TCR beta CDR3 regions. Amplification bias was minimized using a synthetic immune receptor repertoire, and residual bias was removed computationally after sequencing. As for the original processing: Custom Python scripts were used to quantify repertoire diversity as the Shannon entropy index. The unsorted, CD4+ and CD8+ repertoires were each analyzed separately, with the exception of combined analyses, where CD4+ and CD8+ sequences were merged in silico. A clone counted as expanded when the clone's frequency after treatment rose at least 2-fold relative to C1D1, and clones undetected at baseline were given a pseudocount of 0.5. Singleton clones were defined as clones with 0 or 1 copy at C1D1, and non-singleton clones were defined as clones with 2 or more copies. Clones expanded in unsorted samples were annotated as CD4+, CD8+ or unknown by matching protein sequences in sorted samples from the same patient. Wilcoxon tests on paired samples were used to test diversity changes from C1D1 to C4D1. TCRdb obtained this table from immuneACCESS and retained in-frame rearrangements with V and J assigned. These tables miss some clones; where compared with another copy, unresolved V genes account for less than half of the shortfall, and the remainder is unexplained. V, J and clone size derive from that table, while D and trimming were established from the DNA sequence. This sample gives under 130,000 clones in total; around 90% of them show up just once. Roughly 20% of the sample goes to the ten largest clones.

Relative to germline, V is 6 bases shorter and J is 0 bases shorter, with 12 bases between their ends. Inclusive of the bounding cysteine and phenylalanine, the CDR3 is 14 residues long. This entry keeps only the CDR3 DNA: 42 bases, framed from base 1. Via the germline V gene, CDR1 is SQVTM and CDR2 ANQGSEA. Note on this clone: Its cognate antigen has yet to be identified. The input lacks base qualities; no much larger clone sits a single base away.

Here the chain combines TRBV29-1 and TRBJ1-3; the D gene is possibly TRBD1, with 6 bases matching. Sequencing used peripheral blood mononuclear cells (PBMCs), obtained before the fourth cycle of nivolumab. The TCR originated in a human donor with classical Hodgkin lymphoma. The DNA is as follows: TGCAGCGTCCGCACAGGGCTCTCTGGAAACACCATATATTTT. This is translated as CSVRTGLSGNTIYF. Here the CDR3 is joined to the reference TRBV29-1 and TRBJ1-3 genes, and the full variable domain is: SAVISQKPSRDICQRGTSLTIQCQVDSQVTMMFWYRQQPGQSLTLIATANQGSEATYESGFVIDKFPISRPNLTFSTLTVSNMSPEDSSIYLCSVRTGLSGNTIYFGEGSWLTVV.